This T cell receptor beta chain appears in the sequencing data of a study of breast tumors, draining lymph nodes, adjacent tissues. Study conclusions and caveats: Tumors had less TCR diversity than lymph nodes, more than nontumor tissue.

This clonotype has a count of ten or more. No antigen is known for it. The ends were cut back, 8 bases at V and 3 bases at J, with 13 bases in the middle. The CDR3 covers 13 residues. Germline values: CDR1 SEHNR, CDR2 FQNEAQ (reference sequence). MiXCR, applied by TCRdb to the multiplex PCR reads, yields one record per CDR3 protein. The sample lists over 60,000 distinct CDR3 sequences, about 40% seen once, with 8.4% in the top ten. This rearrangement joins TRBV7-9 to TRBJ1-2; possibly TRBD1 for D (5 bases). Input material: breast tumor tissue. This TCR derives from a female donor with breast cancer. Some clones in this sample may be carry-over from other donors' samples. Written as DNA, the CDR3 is TGTGCCAGCCTCCGGGACCGGGACTATGGCTACACCTTC. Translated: CASLRDRDYGYTF.